This TCR beta chain derives from a study of regulatory T cells in long-lasting Graves disease. Both iRepertoire HTBI primers and Arm-PCR of CDR3 regions were used to build the TCR beta libraries. TCRdb re-called the multiplex PCR reads through MiXCR, storing one row per CDR3 protein. The sample lists fewer than 650,000 distinct CDR3 sequences; 16% were seen once. Trimming removed 5 bases from V and 5 bases from J; junction bases left unmatched: 11. The CDR3 has 16 amino acids. Time point: newly diagnosed GD, antithyroid drugs for less than 3 months. PBMCs were the source of the RNA used for TCR sequencing. The EDTA tubes were filled with about 10 milliliters of drawn peripheral blood. This clonotype was detected ten times or more. Its matching antigen is unknown. Findings and limits, study-wide: Reduced TCR diversity was observed in persistent Graves' patients versus newly diagnosed patients.

These records were also assigned to another study, of T cells in Graves' hyperthyroidism and ophthalmopathy. As that study records: Most thyroid clonotypes expanded above 0.001 were also detected in blood.

The rearrangement uses TRBV12-3 or TRBV12-4 and TRBJ2-1; 8 nucleotides match TRBD1. The sequence derives from a woman aged 30 to 39 with Graves disease. The sequencing here drew on peripheral blood mononuclear cells (PBMCs), taken at new diagnosis, from a patient treated with antithyroid drugs. DNA of the CDR3: TGTGCCAGCAGTACCAAGGACAGGGCTTCTAACAATGAGCAGTTCTTC. It is translated as CASSTKDRASNNEQFF.